The T cell receptor beta chain described here comes from a study of blood T cell repertoires in COVID-19 (TCRdb year 2020). With regard to the full study: Collaborator samples came from the United States, Italy and Spain and covered acute and convalescent phases of COVID-19. Samples came from the ongoing ImmuneRACE study (first 160 participants) plus 1,254 subjects from 6 global collaborators. Nearly every sample came with metadata listing a de-identified subject ID, COVID-19 status, age in years and sex. The prospective study material was composed of cDNA or gDNA derived from T cells, B-cell-depleted T cells, or PBMCs. HLA class I and class II types, where available, came from metadata supplied by the sample provider rather than from assay-based typing. The repertoires were released in a freely available public database intended as a resource for research on the immune response to SARS-CoV-2. The dataset comprised deeply sampled blood TCRbeta repertoires from subjects exposed to, actively infected with, or recovered from COVID-19.

Relative to germline, V is missing 6 bases and J is missing 5 bases, with 7 bases of the junction outside any gene match. Taken from the germline V gene, the CDR1 and CDR2 loops are MNHEY and SVGAGI. The CDR3 starts with the cysteine, ends with the phenylalanine, and has 14 residues. Only the CDR3 region is kept as DNA, spanning 42 bases read in frame from base 1. Regarding this clone: The antigen this receptor binds is unknown. Base qualities were left out, and no much larger clone turns up one base away.

Broad study findings and their caveats: The amount of clinical and demographic metadata varied by source and participant and was provided uncurated.

One collaborating source in Seattle enrolled patients while the patients were actively infected and followed the patients over time throughout the course of disease. Each collaborating institution followed its own protocols to collect whole blood in K2EDTA tubes. Collaborator samples were shipped for TCRbeta analysis as frozen whole blood, isolated PBMCs, or DNA extracted from either sample type. TCRbeta CDR3 regions were amplified from genomic DNA by means of the immunoSEQ Assay, a bias-controlled multiplex PCR. Concerning the study's data processing: Within the assay, amplification of reference gene primers was used to estimate how many nucleated cells each sample contained. To quantify the absolute abundance of each unique TCRbeta CDR3 rearrangement, sequence reads were collapsed and filtered. For each sample, productive Simpson clonality was calculated by taking the square root of Simpson's diversity index across productive rearrangements. TCRdb carries this immuneACCESS record with in-frame sequences only. Its versions omit some clonotypes, under half of them owing to an unresolved V gene in the studies checked, with the rest unexplained. V, J and clone size are taken as reported in that table, and D and trimming were inferred from the DNA itself. The sample contains about 370,000 clones, more than 70% of them found a single time. Around 3% of the sample goes to the ten largest clones.

This TCR came from a woman in her thirties with COVID-19, enrolled during active disease. The chain is assembled from TRBV6-5 and TRBJ1-1; TRBD1 aligns with 9 central bases. Specimen: peripheral blood. The DNA sequence is as follows: TGTGCCAGCAGCTTACAACAGGGGGCGACTGAAGCTTTCTTT. This codes for CASSLQQGATEAFF.